The rows below give T cell receptor beta chains drawn from one sample of a study of cytomegalovirus exposure and HLA in healthy donors. The protocol was immunoSEQ multiplex PCR, while the TCRdb copy is restricted to in-frame clones and leaves out a portion. The sample lists around 400,000 clones; 70% to 90% were seen once. Sequencing input: PBMCs. The origin of the receptors is a young woman in good health and CMV-seronegative. Both conserved end residues are part of each CDR3. Each record gives: clone size, J gene, V gene, D gene, CDR3 DNA, CDR3 protein. D genes are given only for firm matches. Clone sizes are given selectively: once, few, many, or a class where the clone is expanded.

>.|TRBJ2-5|TRBV7-9|TRBD2
TGTGCCAGCAGCTACCCGACCGGCGGGAGGGCCGCAGAGACCCAGTACTTC
CASSYPTGGRAAETQYF
>.|TRBJ2-7|TRBV28|TRBD2
TGTGCCACCGAGCTACCCGGGACTAGCGACGAGCAGTACTTC
CATELPGTSDEQYF
>.|TRBJ1-1|TRBV25-1|.
TGTGCCAGCAGTGAAGGTTCAGGGAACACTGAAGCTTTCTTT
CASSEGSGNTEAFF
>.|TRBJ1-5|TRBV30|TRBD1
TGTGCCTGGAGCGGGGACAGGGCCCAGCCCCAGCATTTT
CAWSGDRAQPQHF
>.|TRBJ1-4|TRBV28|.
TGTGCCAGCAGTTTATATGGCGCCGGGGGGCTGTTTTTT
CASSLYGAGGLFF
>once|TRBJ2-2|TRBV4-1|.
TGCGCCAGCAGCCAAGAGGCTCGCCTAGTGGGCGGGGAGCTGTTTTTT
CASSQEARLVGGELFF
>.|TRBJ2-2|TRBV5-6|.
TGTGCCAGCAGCGAGACTTGGGGGGCGGGAGTGACCGGGGAGCTGTTTTTT
CASSETWGAGVTGELFF
>.|TRBJ2-7|TRBV29-1|TRBD1
TGCAGCGTACAGGTGATGCCAGACAGGGGGGTCGACGAGCAGTACTTC
CSVQVMPDRGVDEQYF
>.|TRBJ2-7|TRBV2|TRBD2
TGTGCCAGCAGTGAAGCGGCGGGAGGGATCCACGAGCAGTACTTC
CASSEAAGGIHEQYF
>.|TRBJ1-2|TRBV28|.
TGTGCCAGCAGTTTTGTAGATGGACAGTATGGCTACACCTTC
CASSFVDGQYGYTF
>.|TRBJ1-2|TRBV19|TRBD1
TGTGCCAGTAGTATCCCTGACAGGGGCCGGAACTATGGCTACACCTTC
CASSIPDRGRNYGYTF
>.|TRBJ1-5|TRBV7-9|.
TGTGCCAGCGGAGGGAGGGGTAGCAATCAGCCCCAGCATTTT
CASGGRGSNQPQHF